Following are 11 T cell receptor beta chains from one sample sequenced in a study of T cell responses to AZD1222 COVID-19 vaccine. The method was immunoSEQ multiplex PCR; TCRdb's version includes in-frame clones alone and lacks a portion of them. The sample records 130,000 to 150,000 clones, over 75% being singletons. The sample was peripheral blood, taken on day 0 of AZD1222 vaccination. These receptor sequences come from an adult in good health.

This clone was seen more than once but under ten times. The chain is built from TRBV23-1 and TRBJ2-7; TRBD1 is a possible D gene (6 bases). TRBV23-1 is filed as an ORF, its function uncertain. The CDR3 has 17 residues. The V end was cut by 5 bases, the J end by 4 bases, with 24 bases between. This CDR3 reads CASSWGPHRTLGYEQYF. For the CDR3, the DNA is TGCGCCAGCAGTTGGGGGCCCCACAGGACTCTCGGATACGAGCAGTACTTC.

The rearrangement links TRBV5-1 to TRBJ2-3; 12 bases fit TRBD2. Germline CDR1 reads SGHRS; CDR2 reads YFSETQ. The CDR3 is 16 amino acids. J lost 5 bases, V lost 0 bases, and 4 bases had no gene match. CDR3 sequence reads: CASSLALAGGRDTQYF. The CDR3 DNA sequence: TGCGCCAGCAGCTTGGCCCTAGCGGGGGGGCGAGATACGCAGTATTTT.

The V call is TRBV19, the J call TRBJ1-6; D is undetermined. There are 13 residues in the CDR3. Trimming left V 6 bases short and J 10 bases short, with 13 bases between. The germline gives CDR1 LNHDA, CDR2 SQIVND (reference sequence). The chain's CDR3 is CASSPRQLSPLHF. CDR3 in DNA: TGTGCCAGTAGCCCCCGGCAGTTATCACCCCTCCACTTT.

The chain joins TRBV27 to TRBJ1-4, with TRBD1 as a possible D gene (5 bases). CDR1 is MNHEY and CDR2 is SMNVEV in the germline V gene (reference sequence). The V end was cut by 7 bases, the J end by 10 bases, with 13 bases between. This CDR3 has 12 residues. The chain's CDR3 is CASTDQGGKLFF. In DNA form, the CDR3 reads TGTGCCAGCACCGACCAGGGCGGAAAACTGTTTTTT. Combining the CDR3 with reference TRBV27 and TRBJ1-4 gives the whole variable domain EAQVTQNPRYLITVTGKKLTVTCSQNMNHEYMSWYRQDPGLGLRQIYYSMNVEVTDKGDVPEGYKVSRKEKRNFPLILESPSPNQTSLYFCASTDQGGKLFFGSGTQLSVL.

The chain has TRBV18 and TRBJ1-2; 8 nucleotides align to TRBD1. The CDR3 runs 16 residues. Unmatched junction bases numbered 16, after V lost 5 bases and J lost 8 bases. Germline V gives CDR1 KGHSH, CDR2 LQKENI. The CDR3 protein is CASSSLPPTGESGYTF. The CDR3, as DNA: TGTGCCAGCTCATCCCTCCCTCCGACAGGGGAGTCGGGCTACACCTTC.

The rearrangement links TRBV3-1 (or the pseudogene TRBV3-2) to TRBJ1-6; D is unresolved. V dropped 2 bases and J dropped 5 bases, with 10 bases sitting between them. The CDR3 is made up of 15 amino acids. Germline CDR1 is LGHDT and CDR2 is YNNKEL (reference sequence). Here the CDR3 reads CASSQQVTNNSPLHF. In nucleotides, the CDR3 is TGTGCCAGCAGCCAACAGGTCACAAATAATTCACCCCTCCACTTT.

The CDR3 is CAWIRNTEAFF. The CDR3, as DNA: TGTGCCTGGATTAGAAACACTGAAGCTTTCTTT. The V call is TRBV30, the J call TRBJ1-1; D is ambiguous. The CDR3 spans 11 residues. Trimming stripped 4 bases from V and 2 bases from J, with 5 bases between. The germline gives CDR1 GTSNPN, CDR2 SVGIG (reference sequence).

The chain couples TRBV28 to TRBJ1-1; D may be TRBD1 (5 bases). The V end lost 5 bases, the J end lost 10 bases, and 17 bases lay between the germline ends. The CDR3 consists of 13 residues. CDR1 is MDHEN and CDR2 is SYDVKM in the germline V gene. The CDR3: CASSPLVGGGAFF. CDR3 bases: TGTGCCAGCAGTCCACTCGTGGGGGGGGGAGCTTTCTTT.

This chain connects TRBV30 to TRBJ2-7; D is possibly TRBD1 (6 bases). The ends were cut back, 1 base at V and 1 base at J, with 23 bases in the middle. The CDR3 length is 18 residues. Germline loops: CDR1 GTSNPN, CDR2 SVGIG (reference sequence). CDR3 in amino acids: CAWSADRPFNPRSYEQYF. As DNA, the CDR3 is TGTGCCTGGAGTGCAGACAGGCCCTTTAATCCCCGGTCCTACGAGCAGTACTTC.

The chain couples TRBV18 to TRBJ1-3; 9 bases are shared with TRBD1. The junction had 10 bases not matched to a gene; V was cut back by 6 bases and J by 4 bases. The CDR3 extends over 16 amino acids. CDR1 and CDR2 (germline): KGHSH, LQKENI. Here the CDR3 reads CASSGTGGAEGNTIYF. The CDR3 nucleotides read TGTGCCAGCTCGGGTACAGGGGGCGCGGAAGGAAACACCATATATTTT. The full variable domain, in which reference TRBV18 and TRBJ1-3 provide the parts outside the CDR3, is NAGVMQNPRHLVRRRGQEARLRCSPMKGHSHVYWYRQLPEEGLKFMVYLQKENIIDESGMPKERFSAEFPKEGPSILRIQQVVRGDSAAYFCASSGTGGAEGNTIYFGEGSWLTVV.

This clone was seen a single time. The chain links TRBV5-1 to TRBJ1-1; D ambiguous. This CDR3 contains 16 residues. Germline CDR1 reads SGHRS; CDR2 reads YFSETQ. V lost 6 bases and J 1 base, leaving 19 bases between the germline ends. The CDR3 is CASTREGGVGNTEAFF. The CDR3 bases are TGCGCCAGCACCAGAGAGGGCGGTGTAGGGAACACTGAAGCTTTCTTT.